This T cell receptor (beta chain) stems from a study of regulatory T cells in long-lasting Graves disease. Assembly of TCR beta libraries relied on iRepertoire HTBI primers together with Arm-PCR of CDR3 regions. One entry per CDR3 protein results from TCRdb running MiXCR on the multiplex PCR reads. Altogether some 220,000 distinct CDR3 sequences are present, roughly 18% being singletons, with the ten largest covering 12%. This CDR3 contains 14 residues. The germline gives CDR1 SGHDT, CDR2 YYEEEE. Deletions cut 0 bases from V and 7 bases from J, with 8 bases between. In its sample, this clonotype was seen many times. Its matching antigen is unknown. Time point in this sample: newly diagnosed GD, antithyroid drugs for less than 3 months. TCR sequences were obtained from RNA taken from PBMCs. General study points: In persistent patients, shared public clonotypes (approximately 3,000) outnumbered those in new patients (around 1,000).

This sample was also put to use in a study of T cells in Graves' hyperthyroidism and ophthalmopathy. That source notes: For the diagnoses, clinical symptoms, serum thyroxine and TRAb, thyroid ultrasound and orbital computed tomography were used.

Source: peripheral blood mononuclear cells (PBMCs), taken at new diagnosis, from a patient treated with antithyroid drugs. The sequence derives from a woman aged 25-40 years with Graves disease. The V call is TRBV5-6, the J call TRBJ1-6; D is ambiguous. CDR3 nucleotides: TGTGCCAGCAGCTTGGGGACCCACAATTCACCCCTCCACTTT. Its translation is CASSLGTHNSPLHF.